Sequencing of this T cell receptor (beta chain) was carried out in a study of cytomegalovirus exposure and HLA in healthy donors. Whole-study findings and limits: DRB1 showed the most TCR associations and HLA-C the fewest in a later analysis, as rates varied by HLA locus.

The PCR contained 60 Vbeta and 13 Jbeta primers. Method: immunoSEQ multiplex PCR; TCRdb's copy keeps in-frame clones and lacks some. Its listing shows over 100,000 clones. This CDR3 region has 14 residues. Germline loops: CDR1 MDHEN, CDR2 SYDVKM. Trimming cost V 5 bases and J 0 bases, with 8 bases left between them. On this clone: The antigen remains unidentified.

Sequencing was performed on PBMCs. The gene calls are TRBV28 and TRBJ2-1; D gene ambiguous. The TCR originated in a man younger than 30 in good health and CMV-seronegative. Here the CDR3 DNA reads TGTGCCAGCAGTACAGTGATCTCCTACAATGAGCAGTTCTTC. Its protein is CASSTVISYNEQFF.